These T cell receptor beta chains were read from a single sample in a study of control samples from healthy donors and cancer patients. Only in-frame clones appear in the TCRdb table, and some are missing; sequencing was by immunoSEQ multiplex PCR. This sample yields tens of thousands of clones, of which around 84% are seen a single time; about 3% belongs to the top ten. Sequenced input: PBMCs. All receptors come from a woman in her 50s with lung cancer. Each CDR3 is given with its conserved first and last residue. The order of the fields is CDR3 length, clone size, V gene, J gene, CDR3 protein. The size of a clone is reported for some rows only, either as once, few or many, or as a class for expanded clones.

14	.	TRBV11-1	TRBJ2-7	CASSPRRGGYEQYF
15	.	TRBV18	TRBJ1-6	CASSPSGGRNSPLHF
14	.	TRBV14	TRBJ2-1	CASSPRQRDNEQFF
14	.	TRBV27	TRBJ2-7	CASSLAGSSYEQYF
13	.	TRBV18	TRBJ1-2	CASSPQGGDGYTF
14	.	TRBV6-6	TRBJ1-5	CASTISEGVQPQHF
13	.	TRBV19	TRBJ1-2	CASSIGTGGRYTF
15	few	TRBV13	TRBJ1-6	CASSLQGPYNSPLHF
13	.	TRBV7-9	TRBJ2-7	CASSSRGIYEQYF
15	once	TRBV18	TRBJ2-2	CASSPPGPGAGELFF
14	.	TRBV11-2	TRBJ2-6	CASSSYNGANVLTF
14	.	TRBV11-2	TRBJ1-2	CASSFYGQGYGYTF
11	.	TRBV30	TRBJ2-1	CAWKGFNEQFF
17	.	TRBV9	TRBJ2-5	CASSVATSGGAGETQYF
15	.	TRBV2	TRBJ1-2	CASNGGTGGVYGYTF
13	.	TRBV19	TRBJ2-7	CASSLSRGHEQYF
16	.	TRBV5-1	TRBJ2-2	CASSPRWDRSTGELFF
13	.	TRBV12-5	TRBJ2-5	CASGSTVEETQYF
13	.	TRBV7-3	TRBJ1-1	CASSFSRNTEAFF
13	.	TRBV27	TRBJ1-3	CASRERSGNTIYF
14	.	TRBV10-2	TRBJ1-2	CASSEYGGDYGYTF
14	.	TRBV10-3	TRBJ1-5	CAIRGQGDDQPQHF
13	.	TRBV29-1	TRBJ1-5	CSVDLGPNQPQHF
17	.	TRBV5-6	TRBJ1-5	CASSTRPGKQFNQPQHF
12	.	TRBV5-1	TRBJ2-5	CASSLAGETQYF
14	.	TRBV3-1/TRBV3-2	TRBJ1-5	CASSLDRGSGGVIF
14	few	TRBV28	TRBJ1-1	CASSLVSRNTEAFF
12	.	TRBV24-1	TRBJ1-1	CATSEQGTEAFF
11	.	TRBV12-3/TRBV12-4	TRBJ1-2	CASRGDYGYTF
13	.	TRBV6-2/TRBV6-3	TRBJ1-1	CASSGQGVTEAFF
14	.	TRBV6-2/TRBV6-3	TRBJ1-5	CASSYGELIKPQHF
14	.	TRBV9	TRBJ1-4	CASSADPVNEKLFF
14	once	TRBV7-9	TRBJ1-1	CASSPVTPNTEAFF
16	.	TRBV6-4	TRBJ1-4	CASSDGGSLTNEKLFF
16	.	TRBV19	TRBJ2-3	CASSSERGGLADTQYF
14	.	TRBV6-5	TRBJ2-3	CASRRTLVTDTQYF
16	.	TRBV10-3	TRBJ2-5	CAISGAGTGFQETQYF
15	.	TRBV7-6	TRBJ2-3	CASSLGNGVADTQYF
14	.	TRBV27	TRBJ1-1	CASSLKGAPGEAFF
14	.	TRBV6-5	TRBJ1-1	CATTIGPANTEAFF
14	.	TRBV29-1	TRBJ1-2	CSVGPVGGGDGYTF
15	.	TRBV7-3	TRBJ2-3	CASSRGTVSTDTQYF
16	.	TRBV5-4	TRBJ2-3	CASSLWSGGHTDTQYF
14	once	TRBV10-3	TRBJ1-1	CAISEGVPNTEAFF
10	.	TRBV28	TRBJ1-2	CASQGFGYTF
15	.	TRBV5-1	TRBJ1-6	CASSLAGQGGSPLHF
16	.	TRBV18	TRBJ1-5	CASSQKPTGVNQPQHF
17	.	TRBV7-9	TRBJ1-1	CASSLGRWGDENTEAFF
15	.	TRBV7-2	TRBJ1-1	CASSLVGAMNTEAFF
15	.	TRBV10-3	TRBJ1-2	CAISESPGQDYGYTF
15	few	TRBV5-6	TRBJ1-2	CASSLVTGPNYGYTF
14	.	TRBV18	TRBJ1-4	CASSPQATNEKLFF
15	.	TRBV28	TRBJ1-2	CASSIIQDALYGYTF